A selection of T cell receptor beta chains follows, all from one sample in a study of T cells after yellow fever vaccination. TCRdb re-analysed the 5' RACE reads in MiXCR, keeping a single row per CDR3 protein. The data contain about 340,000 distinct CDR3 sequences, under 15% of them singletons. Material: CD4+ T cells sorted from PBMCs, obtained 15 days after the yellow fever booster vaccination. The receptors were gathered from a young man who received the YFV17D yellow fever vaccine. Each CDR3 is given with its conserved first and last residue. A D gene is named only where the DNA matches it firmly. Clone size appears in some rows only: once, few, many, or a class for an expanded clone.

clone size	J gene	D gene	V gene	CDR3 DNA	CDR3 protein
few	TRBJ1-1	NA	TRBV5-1	TGCGCCAGCAGCTTCCTGAAGGGTAACACTGAAGCTTTCTTT	CASSFLKGNTEAFF
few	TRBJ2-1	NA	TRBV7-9	TGTGCCAGCAGCCCATCCTCAGGGTATGGCCGGAGGGGGGGGACCTACAATGAGCAGTTCTTC	CASSPSSGYGRRGGTYNEQFF
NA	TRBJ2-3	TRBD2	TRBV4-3	TGCGCCAGCAGCCAAGAGGCTCTTAGCGGGGGGCCTACAGATACGCAGTATTTT	CASSQEALSGGPTDTQYF
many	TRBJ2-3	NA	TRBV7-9	TGTGCCAGCAGCTCGGGGGCTTCAGATACGCAGTATTTT	CASSSGASDTQYF
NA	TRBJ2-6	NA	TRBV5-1	TGCGCCAGCAGGGGGGGGGCCAACGTCCTGACTTTC	CASRGGANVLTF
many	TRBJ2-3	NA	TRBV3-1	TGTGCCAGCAGCCAAGGGGGGACTCGCTACAACACAGATACGCAGTATTTT	CASSQGGTRYNTDTQYF
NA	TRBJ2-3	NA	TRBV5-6	TGTGCCAGCAGCTTGGCGCTAAATACGCAGTATTTT	CASSLALNTQYF
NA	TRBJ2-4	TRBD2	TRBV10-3	TGTGCCATCAGTGAGTTTAGCGGGGGGCCTCCCGAAAACATTCAGTACTTC	CAISEFSGGPPENIQYF
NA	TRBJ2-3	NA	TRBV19	TGTGCCAGTAGTATTACCGAACAGAGACAAGATACGCAGTATTTT	CASSITEQRQDTQYF
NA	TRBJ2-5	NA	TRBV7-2	TGTGCCAGCAGCCGCAGCGGAATCCAAGAGACCCAGTACTTC	CASSRSGIQETQYF
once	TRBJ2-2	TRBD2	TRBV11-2	TGTGCCAGCAGCCCCCGTGTAGGACTAGCGGGACGAAATACCGGGGAGCTGTTTTTT	CASSPRVGLAGRNTGELFF
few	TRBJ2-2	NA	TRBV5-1	TGCGCCAGCAGCTTGTTTGGGAACACCGGGGAGCTGTTTTTT	CASSLFGNTGELFF
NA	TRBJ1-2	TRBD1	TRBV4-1	TGCGCCAGCAGCCAACCAACCCAGGGGGAACCTCGCTTTTATGGCTACACCTTC	CASSQPTQGEPRFYGYTF
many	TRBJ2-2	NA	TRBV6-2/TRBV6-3	TGTGCCAGCCGGTACCATGAGAACACCGGGGAGCTGTTTTTT	CASRYHENTGELFF
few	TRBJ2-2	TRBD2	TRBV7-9	TGTGCCAGCAGCTCGCGACTAGCTGGGACCGGGGAGCTGTTTTTT	CASSSRLAGTGELFF
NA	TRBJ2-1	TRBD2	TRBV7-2	TGTGCCACGGGGGGACTAGCGGGAAGGAATGAGCAGTTCTTC	CATGGLAGRNEQFF
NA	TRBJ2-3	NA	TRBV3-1	TGTGCCAGCAGCCTATTACTAGAGAGAAGCACAGATACGCAGTATTTT	CASSLLLERSTDTQYF
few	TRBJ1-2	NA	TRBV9	TGTGCCAGCAGCGTAGACGGGGGCCCGGGCTACACCTTC	CASSVDGGPGYTF
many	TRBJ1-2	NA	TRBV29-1	TGCAGCGTCGCGGCCGGGGATAACAACTATGGCTACACCTTC	CSVAAGDNNYGYTF
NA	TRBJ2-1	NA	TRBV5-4	TGTGCCAGCAGCCGGGACATTAGCTCCTACAATGAGCAGTTCTTC	CASSRDISSYNEQFF
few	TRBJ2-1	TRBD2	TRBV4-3	TGCGCCAGCAGCCCGCGAGGGGTAGCGGGTCTCTCCTACAATGAGCAGTTCTTC	CASSPRGVAGLSYNEQFF
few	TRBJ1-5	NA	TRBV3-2	TGTGCCAGCCCCTGGCCCCAGCATTTT	CASPWPQHF
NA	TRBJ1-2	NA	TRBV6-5	TGTGCCAGCAGTTACCTTAAAAACGGCTTAGGAGGCTACACCTTC	CASSYLKNGLGGYTF
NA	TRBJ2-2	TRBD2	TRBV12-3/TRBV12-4	TGTGCCAGCAGTTTCTCTAGCGGGGGGGCCGGGGAGCTGTTTTTT	CASSFSSGGAGELFF
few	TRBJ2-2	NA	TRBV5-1	TGCGCCAGCAGCTTGGAACAGGGCACCGGGGAGCTGTTTTTT	CASSLEQGTGELFF
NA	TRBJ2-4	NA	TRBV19	TGTGCCAGTAGTATGGGCCGACTAGCCAAAAACATTCAGTACTTC	CASSMGRLAKNIQYF
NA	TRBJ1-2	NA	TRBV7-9	TGTGCCGGGGCAACGGACGGCTATGGCTACACCTTC	CAGATDGYGYTF
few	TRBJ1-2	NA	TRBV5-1	TGCGCCAGCAGCTTGGTCGGGGGCAATGGCTACACCTTC	CASSLVGGNGYTF
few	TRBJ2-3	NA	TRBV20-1	TGCAGTGCTACGAATAGGGGGGGGCTGGGAGATACGCAGTATTTT	CSATNRGGLGDTQYF
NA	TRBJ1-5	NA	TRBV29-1	TGCAGCGTTACAGGGTCGGGTATCGATCAGCCCCAGCATTTT	CSVTGSGIDQPQHF
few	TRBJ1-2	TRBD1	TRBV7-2	TGTGCCAGCAGCTTAGGGGTCGGGACAGGGATCTATGGCTACACCTTC	CASSLGVGTGIYGYTF
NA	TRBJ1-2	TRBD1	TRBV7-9	TGTGCCAGCAGCATGGAGGGACAGGCAATACGTGGCTACACCTTC	CASSMEGQAIRGYTF
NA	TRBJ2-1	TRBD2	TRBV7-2	TGTGCCAGCACGGTAGCGGGGAGCTCCTACAATGAGCAGTTCTTC	CASTVAGSSYNEQFF
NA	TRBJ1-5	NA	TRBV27	TGTGCCAGCAGTTTTGTGGTCAATCAGCCCCAGCATTTT	CASSFVVNQPQHF
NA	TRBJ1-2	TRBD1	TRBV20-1	TGCAGTGCTGAACCCGGGACAGGGGACGGCTACACCTTC	CSAEPGTGDGYTF